The clone carrying this T cell receptor (beta chain) was counted at least ten times. Its specificity is unknown. The data were taken from a study of T cells in Graves' hyperthyroidism and ophthalmopathy. The germline V gene encodes CDR1 LNHDA and CDR2 SQIVND (reference sequence). This CDR3 comprises 13 residues. The V gene end was trimmed by 6 bases and the J gene end by 4 bases; junction bases not matched to a gene: 5. Whole-study results and caveats: Appearing also in blood were most of the thyroid clonotypes expanded above 0.001.

It was RNA transcripts that yielded the amplified TCR beta CDR3 regions. Carried out on the TCR CDR3, a first-round RT-PCR used the HTBI primer set. Each CDR3 protein gets one entry after TCRdb re-called the multiplex PCR reads with MiXCR. The sample comprises nearly 750,000 distinct CDR3 sequences, just over 35% of which are singletons, and approximately 31% rests with the top ten. The rearrangement joins TRBV19 to TRBJ2-5; 7 bases are a match to TRBD2. Sequencing used blood. The source is a woman in her 40s with Graves' hyperthyroidism. In DNA form, the CDR3 reads TGTGCCAGTAGCACGGGACTACGAGAGACCCAGTACTTC. This codes for CASSTGLRETQYF. The entire variable domain, with the rest obtained from reference TRBV19 and TRBJ2-5, is as follows: DGGITQSPKYLFRKEGQNVTLSCEQNLNHDAMYWYRQDPGQGLRLIYYSQIVNDFQKGDIAEGYSVSREKKESFPLTVTSAQKNPTAFYLCASSTGLRETQYFGPGTRLLVL.